The next 25 T cell receptor beta chains were all read from a single sample in a study of monozygotic twins with inflammatory bowel disease. From the 5' RACE reads, TCRdb lists one entry per CDR3 protein and no DNA. The sample table sets out approximately 400,000 distinct CDR3 sequences. Specimen: blood. The source is a human donor with ulcerative colitis or Crohn's disease, or a healthy co-twin of an affected twin (not recorded which).

This chain's CDR3 is CASSQDIGLVAGELFF. This chain connects TRBV14 to TRBJ2-2; the D call from TCRdb, TRBD2, cannot be confirmed without DNA. This CDR3 spans 16 amino acids. Germline assignment: CDR1 SGHDN and CDR2 FVKESK. The full variable domain, with the rest looked up from reference TRBV14 and TRBJ2-2, is EAGVTQFPSHSVIEKGQTVTLRCDPISGHDNLYWYRRVMGKEIKFLLHFVKESKQDESGMPNNRFLAERTGGTYSTLKVQPAELEDSGVYFCASSQDIGLVAGELFFGEGSRLTVL.

This chain connects TRBV2 to TRBJ2-7; no DNA is available, so the TRBD1 call from TCRdb remains unchecked. The CDR3 contains 12 residues. Germline values: CDR1 SNHLY, CDR2 FYNNEI. CDR3: CASRPDSYEQYF.

The V and J genes are TRBV12-3 or TRBV12-4 and TRBJ2-7; with no DNA, the TCRdb D assignment of TRBD1 cannot be verified. The CDR3 extends over 14 amino acids. CDR3 loop: CASSLKTGVGEQYF.

The J gene is TRBJ2-2, the V gene TRBV7-9; TCRdb lists TRBD1, though no DNA is available to test this call. This CDR3 has 15 amino acids. In germline, CDR1 is SEHNR, CDR2 FQNEAQ (reference sequence). This chain's CDR3 is CASSRRGGRDGELFF.

The gene calls are TRBV4-2 and TRBJ2-5; there is no DNA to check the TCRdb D call of TRBD1. The CDR3 has 16 amino acids. Germline loops: CDR1 LGHNA, CDR2 YNFKEQ. Here the CDR3 reads CASSPTGSPRVETQYF.

The chain recombines TRBV12-3 or TRBV12-4 with TRBJ2-3. The CDR3 totals 16 residues. Here the CDR3 reads CASSLGLAWGTDTQYF.

The CDR3 is CSVLMPTDTQYF. J is TRBJ2-3 and V is TRBV20-1. The CDR3 covers 12 residues. The germline V gene has CDR1 DFQATT and CDR2 SNEGSKA (reference sequence).

This sequence joins TRBV7-9 and TRBJ2-7; the D call from TCRdb, TRBD1, cannot be confirmed without DNA. The CDR3 totals 15 residues. In germline, CDR1 is SEHNR, CDR2 FQNEAQ (reference sequence). The CDR3 protein is CASSEGGRGGHEQYF.

The chain uses TRBV20-1 and TRBJ2-5; lacking DNA, the TRBD1 call made by TCRdb goes unchecked. CDR3 length: 15 residues. Germline lookup yields CDR1 DFQATT and CDR2 SNEGSKA (reference sequence). CDR3 sequence: CSARSGVEYQETQYF.

Here the CDR3 reads CASSKRGSPSSYEQYF. The chain joins TRBV7-2 to TRBJ2-7; TCRdb indicates TRBD2, and absent DNA this call remains unverified. This CDR3 is built from 16 residues. CDR1 is SGHTA and CDR2 is FQGNSA in the germline V gene.

This chain uses TRBV20-1 with TRBJ1-1. The CDR3 contains 13 residues. The germline V gene encodes CDR1 DFQATT and CDR2 SNEGSKA (reference sequence). The chain's CDR3 is CSADGREGTEAFF.

The chain carries TRBV25-1 and TRBJ2-1. The germline CDR1 and CDR2 sequences are MGHDK and SYGVNS. This CDR3 has 13 amino acids. The CDR3 here is CASSEVTNYEQFF.

The V call is TRBV27, the J call TRBJ1-5; there is no DNA to check the TCRdb D call of TRBD1. CDR3 length: 13 residues. Germline CDR1 and CDR2: MNHEY and SMNVEV (reference sequence). The CDR3 loop is CASSLERGYPGHF.

The chain combines TRBV5-6 with TRBJ2-4; the TCRdb call, TRBD2, lacks DNA for checking. In germline, CDR1 is SGHDT, CDR2 YYEEEE. CDR3 length equals 13 residues. CDR3: CASSLRGRDIQYF.

This chain links TRBV19 with TRBJ1-4. This CDR3 spans 14 amino acids. CDR1 is LNHDA, CDR2 SQIVND, per germline (reference sequence). The CDR3 protein is CASKDRSTNEKLFF.

The rearrangement uses TRBV20-1 and TRBJ2-4; TCRdb selects TRBD1, and the lack of DNA leaves this call unchecked. This CDR3 has 15 residues. CDR1 DFQATT and CDR2 SNEGSKA come from the germline V gene (reference sequence). The CDR3 sequence: CSGYSAGIFKNMQYF.

The CDR3 protein is CASSRDYSYEQYF. The rearrangement joins TRBV7-2 to TRBJ2-7; TCRdb outputs TRBD2, but without DNA this stays unchecked. Germline V gives CDR1 SGHTA, CDR2 FQGNSA. This CDR3 contains 13 residues.

The rearrangement joins TRBV20-1 to TRBJ2-7; TCRdb reports TRBD1, a call that lacks DNA to check it against. The germline CDR1 and CDR2 sequences are DFQATT and SNEGSKA (reference sequence). CDR3 size: 19 residues. The CDR3 region is CSARVTGQGAVRRGSEQYF.

The rearrangement joins TRBV3-1 to TRBJ1-5. The length of the CDR3 is 13 residues. Germline lookup yields CDR1 LGHDT and CDR2 YNNKEL (reference sequence). The CDR3 is CASSRTRNQPQHF.

The chain has TRBV5-5 and TRBJ1-1. Germline V gene sequence: CDR1 SGHKS, CDR2 YYEKEE (reference sequence). The CDR3 is 13 amino acids. The CDR3 loop reads CASRRGENTEAFF.

The chain carries TRBV6-2 or TRBV6-3 and TRBJ2-7; no DNA is available, so the TRBD1 call from TCRdb remains unchecked. CDR3 length equals 14 residues. The germline CDR1 and CDR2 sequences are MNHEY and SVGEGT. The CDR3 sequence is CASRALTGYYEQYF.

The V and J genes are TRBV6-1 and TRBJ2-7; with no DNA, the TCRdb D assignment of TRBD1 cannot be verified. This CDR3 is built from 15 residues. The germline V gene has CDR1 MNHNS and CDR2 SASEGT. The CDR3 here is CASTLYSGGGYEQYF.

The genes are TRBV12-3 or TRBV12-4 and TRBJ1-5; TCRdb picks TRBD1, but there is no DNA to check that call. CDR3 length equals 15 residues. The CDR3 sequence: CASSLEGRINQPQHF.

The chain carries TRBV19 and TRBJ2-7; TCRdb calls TRBD2, which cannot be checked without DNA. The length of the CDR3 is 14 residues. Germline V CDR1 and CDR2: LNHDA, SQIVND (reference sequence). CDR3 sequence: CASSISGRSYEQYF.

The CDR3 reads CSARKGQGANEQYF. The chain carries TRBV20-1 and TRBJ2-7; TCRdb returns TRBD1, unconfirmable since there is no DNA. The CDR3 spans 14 residues. CDR1 and CDR2 from the germline V gene are DFQATT and SNEGSKA (reference sequence).